These 21 T cell receptor beta chains were all obtained from the same sample, sequenced in a study of blood T cells in healthy people across ages. Primers used in a second PCR of roughly 7 to 12 cycles were a sample-barcoded 5' primer and a J-beta primer mix. MiXCR was run by TCRdb on the 5' RACE reads, yielding one entry per CDR3 protein. The table records about 1.4 million distinct CDR3 sequences, roughly 59% of them present only once. The material sequenced was blood. The receptors derive from a man between 18 and 35 years old in good health.

This clonotype was observed many times. The chain employs TRBV2 and TRBJ2-7; D not resolved. This CDR3 spans 10 amino acids. V lost 4 bases and J lost 6, with 4 bases in between. The germline V gene has CDR1 SNHLY and CDR2 FYNNEI. The DNA of the CDR3 is TGTGCCAGCAGTGCCGGCGAGCAGTACTTC. Protein product: CASSAGEQYF.

The chain recombines TRBV28 with TRBJ1-2; 7 bases agree with TRBD1. The germline V gene has CDR1 MDHEN and CDR2 SYDVKM. There are 13 residues in the CDR3. V dropped 5 bases and J dropped 8; count of bases not matched to a gene: 8. The CDR3 DNA follows: TGTGCCAGCAGTCCGGGACAGTTTAACGGCTACACCTTC. It translates to CASSPGQFNGYTF.

The chain couples TRBV20-1 to TRBJ2-5; D is perhaps TRBD2 (7 bases). Germline V gene data show CDR1 as DFQATT and CDR2 as SNEGSKA (reference sequence). Between the trimmed V and J ends, which lost 0 bases and 11 bases, there was a span of 22 bases. CDR3 length equals 15 residues. DNA for the CDR3: TGCAGTGCTAGAGATAGGAGGGGGGGCGTGGATGAGCAGTACTTC. Encoded protein: CSARDRRGGVDEQYF.

CDR3 sequence reads: CAWSFYNEQFF. DNA of the CDR3: TGTGCCTGGAGTTTCTATAATGAGCAGTTCTTC. This rearrangement joins TRBV30 to TRBJ2-1, with D unclear. CDR1 and CDR2 from the germline V gene are GTSNPN and SVGIG (reference sequence). The CDR3 totals 11 residues. Trimming pared 2 bases from V and 7 bases from J, leaving 6 bases between.

The rearrangement uses TRBV6-6 and TRBJ2-7; 8 bases agree with TRBD1. V lost 2 bases to trimming and J lost 7 bases; unmatched junction nucleotides: 10. The CDR3 is 15 residues long. The germline V gene has CDR1 MNHNY and CDR2 SVGAGI (reference sequence). The CDR3 loop reads CASSYVAGGAREQYF. CDR3 DNA sequence: TGTGCCAGCAGTTACGTGGCAGGGGGCGCGAGGGAGCAGTACTTC.

The gene calls are TRBV6-2 or TRBV6-3 and TRBJ1-5; no firm D call. V was cut by 3 bases and J by 6 bases, with 9 bases left in between. Per germline, CDR1 MNHEY and CDR2 SVGEGT. The CDR3 runs 13 residues. The CDR3 is CASSYNAGQPQHF. Written as DNA, the CDR3 is TGTGCCAGCAGTTATAACGCGGGTCAGCCCCAGCATTTT.

The V gene is TRBV3-1, the J gene TRBJ2-1, with 7 nucleotides matching TRBD1. CDR3 length: 14 amino acids. J was trimmed by 4 bases and V by 2 bases; bases with no gene match: 2. Germline-derived CDR1 and CDR2 are LGHDT and YNNKEL (reference sequence). This CDR3 is CASSQMTGYNEQFF. The CDR3 coding sequence is TGTGCCAGCAGCCAAATGACAGGGTACAATGAGCAGTTCTTC.

V and J are TRBV7-9 and TRBJ2-1; 9 bases match TRBD2. V gave up 2 bases and J gave up 4 bases; unmatched junction bases: 6. The CDR3 runs to 16 residues. CDR1 is SEHNR, CDR2 FQNEAQ, per germline (reference sequence). The CDR3 here is CASSLRAGGTYNEQFF. The CDR3 DNA sequence: TGTGCCAGCAGCTTAAGAGCGGGAGGTACTTACAATGAGCAGTTCTTC. Filled out from reference TRBV7-9 and TRBJ2-1, the complete variable domain reads DTGVSQNPRHKITKRGQNVTFRCDPISEHNRLYWYRQTLGQGPEFLTYFQNEAQLEKSRLLSDRFSAERPKGSFSTLEIQRTEQGDSAMYLCASSLRAGGTYNEQFFGPGTRLTVL.

This clonotype was recorded a few times. The CDR3 DNA reads as TGCAGTGCTAGAACTAGCAACCAAGAGACCCAGTACTTC. This translates into CSARTSNQETQYF. J is TRBJ2-5 and V is TRBV20-1; TRBD2 is a possible D gene (6 bases). There are 13 residues in the CDR3. Germline-derived CDR1 and CDR2 are DFQATT and SNEGSKA (reference sequence). Trimming took 2 bases from V and 0 from J, leaving 7 bases between them.

This chain links TRBV29-1 with TRBJ2-7; 8 nucleotides line up with TRBD2. The CDR3 runs 14 residues. V shed 4 bases and J 2 bases; nucleotides not matched to a gene: 7. Germline-derived CDR1 and CDR2 are SQVTM and ANQGSEA. The CDR3 DNA reads TGCAGCGTTGCCCCGAGCGGGAGTCCCTACGAGCAGTACTTC. Translating it yields CSVAPSGSPYEQYF.

This clonotype has just a few counts. The V and J genes are TRBV12-3 or TRBV12-4 and TRBJ2-7, with a tentative D call TRBD2 (6 bases). The CDR3 length is 14 residues. V lost 6 bases and J lost 0, with 12 bases in between. In DNA, the CDR3 is TGTGCCAGCAGCTCGGGACTTCGCTCCTACGAGCAGTACTTC. It translates to CASSSGLRSYEQYF.

J is TRBJ2-7 and V is TRBV7-8; 9 bases agree with TRBD1. Germline V CDR1 and CDR2: SGHVS, FQNEAQ. CDR3 length: 15 amino acids. V was pared by 4 bases and J by 4 bases, with 8 bases of the junction left unmatched. Written as DNA, the CDR3 is TGTGCCAGCAGCTCCGGGACAGGGAAGGGGTACGAGCAGTACTTC. Translation gives CASSSGTGKGYEQYF.

This clonotype showed up just a few times. The chain combines TRBV4-1 with TRBJ2-1; weak D call: TRBD2 (5 bases). Trimming removed 5 bases at V and 8 bases at J, with 22 bases between. Germline CDR1 is MGHRA and CDR2 is YSYEKL. This CDR3 contains 16 residues. The CDR3 nucleotides are TGCGCCAGCAGCTATAATGAGGGCCGCTCTTTCCATGAGCAGTTCTTC. This translates into CASSYNEGRSFHEQFF.

This clonotype was seen more than once but under ten times. CDR3 nucleotide sequence: TGCGCCAGCAGCCAACTTGATTTGGTGTCTAACTATGGCTACACCTTC. Encoded protein: CASSQLDLVSNYGYTF. The chain couples TRBV4-1 to TRBJ1-2; D unclear. The germline V gene encodes CDR1 MGHRA and CDR2 YSYEKL. The V gene lost 2 bases and the J gene lost 0 bases, with 13 bases spanning the gap. This CDR3 is 16 amino acids long.

The CDR3: CASSLEIAGVGNIQYF. The CDR3 coding sequence is TGTGCCAGCAGCTTAGAGATAGCGGGGGTCGGAAACATTCAGTACTTC. This sequence joins TRBV7-8 and TRBJ2-4; 9 bases are a match to TRBD2. The CDR3 is 16 amino acids. Germline assignment: CDR1 SGHVS and CDR2 FQNEAQ. V gave up 1 base and J gave up 6 bases; unmatched junction bases: 7.

There are a few counts of this clonotype. The rearrangement links TRBV6-1 to TRBJ2-3, with TRBD2 matching over 10 bases. With V trimmed by 7 bases and J by 4 bases, 5 bases remained unmatched. Germline V lookup: CDR1 MNHNS, CDR2 SASEGT. The CDR3 covers 14 residues. CDR3: CASTRTSGADTQYF. The CDR3 coding sequence is TGTGCCAGCACCCGGACTAGCGGAGCAGATACGCAGTATTTT.

This clonotype has just a few counts. The chain is built from TRBV20-1 and TRBJ1-2, with TRBD1 identical over 8 bases. Germline-derived CDR1 and CDR2 are DFQATT and SNEGSKA (reference sequence). CDR3 length: 14 residues. V lost 2 bases and J lost 6; bases outside the gene matches: 8. CDR3 loop: CSARTTDRVDGYTF. As DNA, the CDR3 is TGCAGTGCTAGAACCACGGACAGGGTGGATGGCTACACCTTC.

V gene TRBV7-9 combines with J gene TRBJ2-2, with a weak D call TRBD1 (7 bases). The V gene's germline CDR1 is SEHNR and CDR2 FQNEAQ (reference sequence). The length of the CDR3 is 15 residues. The V and J ends lost 5 bases and 6 bases respectively, with 16 bases between them. This chain's CDR3 is CASSTRQGGAGELFF. The CDR3, as DNA: TGTGCCAGCAGCACCCGACAGGGCGGGGCCGGGGAGCTGTTTTTT.

The chain combines TRBV6-2 or TRBV6-3 with TRBJ2-5, with D possibly TRBD1 on 6 matching bases. Germline lookup yields CDR1 MNHEY and CDR2 SVGEGT. The ends were cut back, 6 bases at V and 1 base at J, with 18 bases in the middle. The CDR3 runs to 16 residues. The CDR3 DNA is TGTGCCAGCAGCCGAACCCTACAGGGAACCCAAGAGACCCAGTACTTC. Translated, it gives CASSRTLQGTQETQYF.

The chain employs TRBV9 and TRBJ2-3; 12 positions agree with TRBD2. The CDR3 is made up of 14 amino acids. The germline V gene encodes CDR1 SGDLS and CDR2 YYNGEE. The V gene end was trimmed by 0 bases and the J gene end by 9 bases; junction bases not matched to a gene: 2. This CDR3 is CASSVETSGGTQYF. As DNA, the CDR3 is TGTGCCAGCAGCGTAGAAACTAGCGGGGGGACGCAGTATTTT.

This chain's CDR3 is CAISSSIDNEQFF. The DNA for the CDR3 is TGTGCCATTTCTAGCAGTATCGACAATGAGCAGTTCTTC. The V call is TRBV10-3, the J call TRBJ2-1, with a possible D match to TRBD2 (5 bases). From germline, CDR1 is ENHRY and CDR2 SYGVKD. This CDR3 spans 13 amino acids. The V and J ends lost 9 bases and 5 bases respectively, with 14 bases between them.